Listed below are T cell receptor beta chains from one sample, sequenced in a study of blood T cell repertoires in COVID-19. Repertoires were generated with immunoSEQ multiplex PCR, while TCRdb's copy carries only in-frame clones and drops some. Altogether 110,000 to 150,000 clones are present, about 90% being singletons, with the ten largest covering about 1.7%. The specimen was peripheral blood. The receptor source for this set is a woman between 45 and 65 years old with acute or convalescent COVID-19. Each CDR3 is given with its conserved first and last residue. Each record gives: clone size, V gene, CDR3 protein. Some rows mark clone size as missing; the rest say once, few, many or name a class of expanded clone.

>-|TRBV7-8
CASTAAGGRLAFF
>-|TRBV12-3/TRBV12-4
CASSLDRYTEAFF
>-|TRBV20-1
CSVLDSHEQFF
>-|TRBV2
CASRKLAGGQETQYF
>-|TRBV28
CASSLYGNSPLHF
>-|TRBV3-1/TRBV3-2
CASSLGTGGYGYTF
>-|TRBV7-8
CASSLVWELAGNTIYF
>-|TRBV7-8
CASSSPFGRGETQYF
>-|TRBV2
CASSDGQRNEQFF
>-|TRBV5-4
CASRRGTSAFSYNEQFF
>few|TRBV6-5
CASSWDSRQPQHF
>-|TRBV18
CASSLYGTGRTDTQYF
>-|TRBV29-1
CSVLSGNTIYF
>-|TRBV4-2
CASRKIGSSYEQYF
>-|TRBV27
CASSPLAGGPFETQYF
>few|TRBV28
CASSLRLGTGSNQPQHF
>-|TRBV19
CASSISRVTEAFF
>-|TRBV7-2
CASSLSMNTEAFF
>-|TRBV4-1
CASSSAGGGGYNEQFF
>-|TRBV18
CASSPLGGQVLNYGYTF
>-|TRBV7-9
CASSPREYQETQYF
>few|TRBV11-3
CASSRAGARDTEAFF
>-|TRBV3-1/TRBV3-2
CASSQLDTEAFF
>-|TRBV19
CASSIQGVSTYNSPLHF
>-|TRBV7-6
CASSSLLVGRGTEAFF
>few|TRBV18
CASSPGSGRVGELFF
>once|TRBV10-3
CAISEGQGGQPQHF
>once|TRBV29-1
CSVGGSIAYEQYF
>-|TRBV6-5
CASRNLPGDGYTF
>few|TRBV5-1
CASSLGTSGTRTDTQYF
>-|TRBV27
CASRKDFTSGLNEQFF
>-|TRBV7-3
CASSLKDIGLAGTGELFF
>-|TRBV18
CASSPQDFNTEAFF
>-|TRBV19
CASSNPSGREVLKTQYF
>-|TRBV29-1
CSVTGTGYEQYF
>few|TRBV5-1
CASSLQGVTNEKLFF
>-|TRBV7-9
CASSFPPGTENTEAFF
>-|TRBV3-1/TRBV3-2
CASSQDSSGNTIYF
>-|TRBV18
CASSPPGRGGTEAFF
>-|TRBV5-1
CASSLGDRVWTGELFF
>once|TRBV7-3
CASSPSGTGNYGYTF
>-|TRBV10-3
CAISDRSDGYTF
>-|TRBV7-9
CASSGLGAGGLETQYF
>-|TRBV7-2
CASSPSGTSGRTSGELFF
>-|TRBV2
CASSKRGSTEAFF
>-|TRBV28
CASSATGQGVSWGGNQPQHF
>-|TRBV28
CASSPGGPNTGELFF
>-|TRBV19
CASSMGQGYQETQYF
>once|TRBV5-1
CASLLDSCGFYEQYF
>-|TRBV19
CASSIVTGTGANTEAFF
>-|TRBV6-5
CASSRLAALGETQYF
>-|TRBV19
CASSVGLIQETQYF
>-|TRBV5-1
CASREDSNSPLHF
>-|TRBV10-3
CAISGSSGTSVQETQYF
>-|TRBV6-5
CASSWTAEGRPSPLHF
>-|TRBV4-1
CASSPHTLRAQGTEAFF
>once|TRBV3-1/TRBV3-2
CASSQDWGTGDEKLFF
>-|TRBV5-1
CASSLVGGTETQYF
>-|TRBV6-5
CASRTDISANYGYTF
>-|TRBV30
CAWSRDFYGYTF